The entry below gives a single T cell receptor (beta chain) sequence along with its context. Its antigen is undetermined. This entry comes from a study of cytomegalovirus exposure and HLA in healthy donors. Study observations and caveats: Later analysis revealed greater clonal expansion in HLA-associated TCR beta chains than in equally common others. Being productive about 90% or about 30% of the time was typical of most TCR beta V segments in an earlier analysis. Cytomegalovirus-associated TCR beta chains were listed, numbering 150 to 200.

The CDR3 length is 14 residues. Germline values: CDR1 MNHEY, CDR2 SVGAGI. Trimming took 6 bases from V and 7 from J, leaving 15 bases between them. This PCR relied on a set of 60 Vbeta primers and 13 Jbeta primers. Per the authors' pipeline: Later analysis identified roughly 82 million unique TCR beta chains, 9 million to 12 million shared. Profiled with immunoSEQ multiplex PCR; TCRdb holds only in-frame clones, not every one. V and J calls and clone size come straight from that table; D and trimming were deduced from the DNA. This repertoire shows over 150,000 clones, over 75% found once; its top ten account for 0.075% to 0.1%.

This chain connects TRBV6-5 to TRBJ1-4; a possible D gene is TRBD1 (5 bases). The receptor was isolated from a boy between 2 and 15 years old in good health and CMV-seronegative. The sequenced sample consisted of PBMCs. This CDR3 is CASSPTGGGEKLFF. In DNA form, the CDR3 reads TGTGCCAGCAGCCCCACGGGGGGAGGTGAAAAACTGTTTTTT.